This T cell receptor (beta chain) stems from a study of tumor-infiltrating lymphocytes in primary liver carcinoma. Overall study context: Maximum tumor diameters ranged from 4.2 to 10 cm, stage T1-T3 N0M0. Study-level points and caveats: When set against blood, tumors had a significantly higher top-250-clone fraction (p = 0.039).

Unsorted bulk tissue, roughly 20-32 mg of it, served as the source for co-extraction of RNA and DNA. As to this clonotype: Its antigen is currently unknown.

The CDR3 is 14 amino acids. V lost 8 bases and J 8 bases, leaving 21 bases between the germline ends. Germline CDR1 reads SEHNR; CDR2 reads FQNEAQ (reference sequence). Constant-region priming of around 530 ng total RNA yielded TCR beta cDNA. Each TCR beta library was derived from three nested multiplex PCR rounds that employed slightly modified ARM-PCR. Forward primers for TRBV1-TRBV30 and a C-beta reverse primer served the first two PCR rounds, at roughly 10 cycles each. TCRdb reanalysed the multiplex PCR reads using MiXCR and keeps one entry per CDR3 protein. The sample lists roughly 36,000 distinct CDR3 sequences, roughly 80% occurring once.

The specimen was tumor-adjacent normal liver tissue. The sequence derives from a middle-aged man with primary liver carcinoma and hepatitis B virus infection. J is TRBJ1-2 and V is TRBV7-9, with D maybe TRBD1 (6 bases). The CDR3 loop reads CASGWDRGFHGYTF. CDR3 DNA: TGTGCCAGCGGATGGGATAGGGGGTTTCACGGCTACACCTTC. Together with reference TRBV7-9 and TRBJ1-2, the CDR3 gives the full variable domain: DTGVSQNPRHKITKRGQNVTFRCDPISEHNRLYWYRQTLGQGPEFLTYFQNEAQLEKSRLLSDRFSAERPKGSFSTLEIQRTEQGDSAMYLCASGWDRGFHGYTFGSGTRLTVV.